This T cell receptor beta chain was found in a study of CD8 T cells in ankylosing spondylitis. The study, taken as a whole, reports: Certain motif variants had earlier appeared in reactive arthritis synovial fluid and blood. A motif of fewer than ten highly homologous TCR beta variants was seen as apparently characteristic of ankylosing spondylitis blood.

The trim removed 7 bases at V and 12 bases at J, leaving 11 bases unmatched. The germline V gene encodes CDR1 SGHTA and CDR2 FQGNSA. The CDR3 spans 13 residues. Libraries of TCR beta came from quantitative 5'-RACE with molecular barcodes. TCRdb itself ran the 5' RACE reads through MiXCR, one entry per CDR3 protein. The sample includes some 800,000 distinct CDR3 sequences, over 9.5% of them seen just once. This clonotype was detected a few times. Its specificity is unknown. The chain joins TRBV7-2 to TRBJ2-1; 8 bases agree with TRBD1. The TCR was taken from a male donor with ankylosing spondylitis. The source material was blood, either unsorted or a sorted T cell fraction (not recorded which). The CDR3 loop reads CASIRTGTSGQFF. DNA for the CDR3: TGTGCCAGCATCCGGACAGGGACTTCAGGGCAGTTCTTC.